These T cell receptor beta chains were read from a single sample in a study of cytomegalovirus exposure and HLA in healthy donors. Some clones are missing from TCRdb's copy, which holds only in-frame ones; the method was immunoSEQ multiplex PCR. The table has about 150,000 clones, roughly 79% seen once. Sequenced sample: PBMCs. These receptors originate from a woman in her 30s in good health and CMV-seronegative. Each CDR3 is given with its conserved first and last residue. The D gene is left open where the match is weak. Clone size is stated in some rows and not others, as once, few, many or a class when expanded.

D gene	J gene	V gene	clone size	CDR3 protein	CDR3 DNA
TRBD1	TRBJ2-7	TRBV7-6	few	CASSPGGAGSYEQYF	TGTGCCAGCAGCCCAGGGGGCGCGGGCTCCTACGAGCAGTACTTC
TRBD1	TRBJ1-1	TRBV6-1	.	CASSKRQGGNTEAFF	TGTGCCAGCTCGAAAAGACAGGGAGGGAACACTGAAGCTTTCTTT
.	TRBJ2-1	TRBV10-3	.	CAISEWGEVQFF	TGTGCCATCAGTGAGTGGGGGGAGGTGCAGTTCTTC
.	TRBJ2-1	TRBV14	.	CASSQDSSGFRNEQFF	TGTGCCAGCAGCCAAGATTCGTCGGGATTTCGCAATGAGCAGTTCTTC
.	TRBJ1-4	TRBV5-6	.	CASSSTIRGLSEKLFF	TGTGCCAGCAGCTCAACGATCCGGGGATTGAGTGAAAAACTGTTTTTT
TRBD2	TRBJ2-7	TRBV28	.	CASSVGTSDSYEQYF	TGTGCCAGCAGTGTCGGGACTAGCGACTCCTACGAGCAGTACTTC
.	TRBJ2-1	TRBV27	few	CASSLRHDNEQFF	TGTGCCAGCAGTCTCCGACACGACAATGAGCAGTTCTTC
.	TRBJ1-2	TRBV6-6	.	CASSYSSEGGYTF	TGTGCCAGCAGTTACTCATCAGAGGGCGGCTACACCTTC
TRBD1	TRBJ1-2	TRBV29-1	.	CSVDRTGGGDYGYTF	TGCAGCGTTGATCGGACAGGAGGAGGGGACTATGGCTACACCTTC
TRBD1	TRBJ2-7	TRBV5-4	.	CASSFAGTVPSYEQYF	TGTGCCAGCAGTTTCGCCGGGACAGTACCCTCCTACGAGCAGTACTTC
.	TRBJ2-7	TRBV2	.	CASSDTTGTLPYEQYF	TGTGCCAGCAGTGATACAACCGGGACTCTCCCCTACGAGCAGTACTTC
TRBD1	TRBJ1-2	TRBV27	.	CASSSFTGGYGYTF	TGTGCCAGCAGTTCGTTCACAGGGGGCTATGGCTACACCTTC
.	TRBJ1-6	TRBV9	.	CASSPLPGNSPLHF	TGTGCCAGCAGCCCCCTACCGGGGAATTCACCCCTCCACTTT
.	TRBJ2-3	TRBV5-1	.	CASSLGGSTDTQYF	TGCGCCAGCAGCTTGGGCGGGAGCACAGATACGCAGTATTTT
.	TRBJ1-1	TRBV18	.	CASSPLAGLLTEAFF	TGTGCCAGCTCACCATTAGCTGGGTTGCTCACTGAAGCTTTCTTT
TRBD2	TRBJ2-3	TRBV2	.	CASSPTSGNTDTQYF	TGTGCCAGCAGCCCGACTAGCGGGAACACAGATACGCAGTATTTT
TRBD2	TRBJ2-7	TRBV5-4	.	CASSSGGALHEQYF	TGTGCCAGCAGTTCCGGGGGGGCTCTACACGAGCAGTACTTC
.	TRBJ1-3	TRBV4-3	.	CASSQTRGSGNTIYF	TGCGCCAGCAGCCAAACCAGGGGCTCTGGAAACACCATATATTTT
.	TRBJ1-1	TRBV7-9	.	CSSSLESIRSGVAFF	TGTTCCAGCAGCTTAGAATCGATTCGTTCGGGGGTAGCTTTCTTT
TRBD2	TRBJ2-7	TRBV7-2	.	CASSFSTSGRYEQYF	TGTGCCAGCAGCTTTTCTACTAGCGGGAGGTACGAGCAGTACTTC
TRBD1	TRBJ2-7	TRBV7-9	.	CASSFGQGDEQYF	TGTGCCAGCAGCTTTGGACAGGGCGACGAGCAGTACTTC
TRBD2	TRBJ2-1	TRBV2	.	CASGREINNEQFF	TGTGCCAGCGGGAGGGAAATTAACAATGAGCAGTTCTTC
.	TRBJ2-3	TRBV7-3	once	CASSVIPGVAGDTQYF	TGTGCCAGCAGCGTCATTCCAGGGGTTGCCGGAGATACGCAGTATTTT
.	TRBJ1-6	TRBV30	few	CAWGTEQGWSPLHF	TGTGCCTGGGGGACCGAACAGGGTTGGTCACCCCTCCACTTT
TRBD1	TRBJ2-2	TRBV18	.	CASSPGQGGSTGELFF	TGTGCCAGCTCACCAGGACAGGGTGGGTCCACCGGGGAGCTGTTTTTT
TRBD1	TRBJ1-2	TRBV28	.	CASSSSRGRRGYTF	TGTGCCAGCAGTTCTAGCAGGGGGCGACGAGGCTACACCTTC
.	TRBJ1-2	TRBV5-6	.	CASSLGAGMNYGYTF	TGTGCCAGCAGCTTGGGTGCAGGGATGAACTATGGCTACACCTTC
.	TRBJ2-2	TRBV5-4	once	CASSLVLGELFF	TGTGCCAGCAGCTTGGTCCTGGGGGAGCTGTTTTTT
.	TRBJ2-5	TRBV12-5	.	CASGPGVGQETQYF	TGTGCTAGTGGTCCCGGGGTTGGCCAAGAGACCCAGTACTTC
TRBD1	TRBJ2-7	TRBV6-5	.	CASSPIRTGNYEQYF	TGTGCCAGCAGTCCGATCAGGACAGGGAACTACGAGCAGTACTTC
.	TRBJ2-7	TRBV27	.	CASSLWGKEQYF	TGTGCCAGCAGTTTATGGGGCAAGGAGCAGTACTTC
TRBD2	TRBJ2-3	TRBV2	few	CASRGGSDTQYF	TGTGCCAGCAGGGGGGGGTCAGATACGCAGTATTTT
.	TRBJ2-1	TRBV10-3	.	CAISTQDNFYNEQFF	TGTGCCATCAGTACTCAGGATAACTTCTACAATGAGCAGTTCTTC
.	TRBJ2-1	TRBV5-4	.	CASSSLTGPGGNEQFF	TGTGCCAGCAGCTCCCTCACCGGACCCGGAGGAAATGAGCAGTTCTTC
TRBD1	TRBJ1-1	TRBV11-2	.	CASSSGGQGAWNTEAFF	TGTGCCAGCAGCTCCGGGGGACAGGGGGCTTGGAACACTGAAGCTTTCTTT
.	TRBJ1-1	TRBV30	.	CAWRPTLNTEAFF	TGTGCCTGGAGACCAACATTGAACACTGAAGCTTTCTTT
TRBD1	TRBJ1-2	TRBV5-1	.	CASRSGGPNYGYTF	TGCGCCAGCAGGTCAGGGGGCCCTAACTATGGCTACACCTTC
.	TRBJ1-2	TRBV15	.	CATSRTQGSYTF	TGTGCCACCAGCAGAACGCAGGGGAGCTACACCTTC
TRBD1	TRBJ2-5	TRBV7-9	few	CASSLFDRGGETQYF	TGTGCCAGCAGCTTATTCGACAGGGGGGGGGAGACCCAGTACTTC
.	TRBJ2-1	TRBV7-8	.	CASSAYYTNAYNEQFF	TGTGCCAGCAGCGCTTACTATACTAATGCCTACAATGAGCAGTTCTTC
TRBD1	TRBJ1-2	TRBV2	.	CASKEHPETGYGYTF	TGTGCCAGCAAAGAACATCCCGAGACAGGGTATGGCTACACCTTC
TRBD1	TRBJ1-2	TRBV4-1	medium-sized	CASSQVPGQGLSYGYTF	TGCGCCAGCAGCCAAGTCCCGGGACAGGGATTAAGCTATGGCTACACCTTC
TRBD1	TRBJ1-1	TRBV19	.	CASSTHRGLGAFF	TGTGCCAGTAGTACCCACAGGGGGCTCGGAGCTTTCTTT
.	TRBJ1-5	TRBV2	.	CASSEERSQPQHF	TGTGCCAGCAGTGAAGAGAGGAGTCAGCCCCAGCATTTT
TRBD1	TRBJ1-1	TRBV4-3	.	CASSQDRGVTEAFF	TGCGCCAGCAGCCAAGACAGGGGGGTCACTGAAGCTTTCTTT
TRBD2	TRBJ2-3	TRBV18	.	CASSPLGLAGATTDTQYF	TGTGCCAGCTCACCACTTGGACTAGCGGGGGCGACCACAGATACGCAGTATTTT
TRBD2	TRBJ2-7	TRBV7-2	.	CASSLVVGGGASYEQYF	TGTGCCAGCAGCTTAGTGGTTGGCGGGGGGGCCTCCTACGAGCAGTACTTC
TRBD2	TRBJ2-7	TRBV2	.	CASSPTSGSTYEQYF	TGTGCCAGCAGCCCGACTAGCGGGTCCACCTACGAGCAGTACTTC
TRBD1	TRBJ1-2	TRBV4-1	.	CASSDRGGPNYGYTF	TGCGCCAGCAGCGACAGGGGAGGCCCCAACTATGGCTACACCTTC
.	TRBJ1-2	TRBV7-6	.	CASSPRGLYGYTF	TGTGCCAGCAGTCCCCGCGGCCTCTATGGCTACACCTTC
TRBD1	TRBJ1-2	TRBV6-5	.	CASSIGGDYGYTF	TGTGCCAGCAGTATAGGGGGCGACTATGGCTACACCTTC
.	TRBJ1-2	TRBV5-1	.	CASSWLGGASNYGYTF	TGCGCCAGCAGCTGGCTTGGGGGGGCCTCTAACTATGGCTACACCTTC
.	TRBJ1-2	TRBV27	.	CASSPNPGFGGGYTF	TGTGCCAGCAGTCCCAATCCCGGGTTCGGGGGGGGCTACACCTTC
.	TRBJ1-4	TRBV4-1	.	CASSQEWGQLNEKLFF	TGCGCCAGCAGCCAAGAGTGGGGGCAGCTTAATGAAAAACTGTTTTTT